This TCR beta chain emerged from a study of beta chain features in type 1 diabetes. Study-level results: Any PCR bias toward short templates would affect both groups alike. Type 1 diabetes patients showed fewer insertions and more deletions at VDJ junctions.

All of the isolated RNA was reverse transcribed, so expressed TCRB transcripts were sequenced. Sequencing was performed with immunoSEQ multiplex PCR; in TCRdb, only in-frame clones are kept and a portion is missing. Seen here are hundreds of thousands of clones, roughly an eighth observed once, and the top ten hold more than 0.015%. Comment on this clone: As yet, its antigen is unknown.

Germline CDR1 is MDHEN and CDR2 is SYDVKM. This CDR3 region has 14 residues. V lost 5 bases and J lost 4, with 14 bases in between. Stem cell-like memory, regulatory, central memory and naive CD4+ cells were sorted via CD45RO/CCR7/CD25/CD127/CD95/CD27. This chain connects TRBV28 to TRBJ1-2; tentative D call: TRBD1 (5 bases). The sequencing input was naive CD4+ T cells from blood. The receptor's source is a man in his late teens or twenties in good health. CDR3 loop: CASSGGGESYGYTF. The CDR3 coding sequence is TGTGCCAGCAGTGGCGGAGGGGAGAGCTATGGCTACACCTTC.